Listed below are T cell receptor beta chains from one sample, sequenced in a study of blood T cell repertoires in COVID-19. Assay used: immunoSEQ multiplex PCR; TCRdb lists only in-frame clones, some missing. The table shows 150,000 to 200,000 clones, with approximately 89% occurring only once. Sequencing was performed on PBMCs or T cells enriched from blood (not recorded which). The receptors were gathered from a woman aged 18-30 years who had recovered from COVID-19. The CDR3 runs from the conserved cysteine through the conserved F or W. The order of the fields is clone size, D gene, V gene, J gene, CDR3 protein, CDR3 DNA. A D gene is named only where the DNA matches it firmly. Where a row states a size, it is once, few, many or the class of an expanded clone; other rows omit it.

few,.,TRBV9,TRBJ1-6,CASSGGNSPLHF,TGTGCCAGCAGCGGGGGCAATTCACCCCTCCACTTT
.,TRBD1,TRBV5-4,TRBJ2-5,CASSPRTGGYQETQYF,TGTGCCAGCAGCCCGCGGACAGGGGGGTACCAAGAGACCCAGTACTTC
once,.,TRBV5-1,TRBJ1-5,CASSPYSGGSGNQPQHF,TGCGCCAGCAGCCCCTACAGTGGGGGGTCCGGCAATCAGCCCCAGCATTTT
.,TRBD2,TRBV5-1,TRBJ2-1,CASSWTSGNNEQFF,TGCGCCAGCAGCTGGACTAGCGGCAACAATGAGCAGTTCTTC
.,TRBD2,TRBV5-1,TRBJ2-7,CASSLGFRQREGYEQYF,TGCGCCAGCAGCTTGGGGTTTAGGCAGCGGGAAGGCTACGAGCAGTACTTC
.,TRBD2,TRBV20-1,TRBJ2-7,CSASRLAETGEQYF,TGCAGTGCTAGTCGACTAGCGGAGACCGGCGAGCAGTACTTC
.,.,TRBV28,TRBJ1-6,CASSLTAYNSPLHF,TGTGCCAGCAGTTTGACAGCTTATAATTCACCCCTCCACTTT
few,.,TRBV7-3,TRBJ2-1,CASSTSRSTTTNEQFF,TGTGCCAGCAGTACCTCTCGGTCCACTACTACCAATGAGCAGTTCTTC
.,TRBD2,TRBV5-1,TRBJ2-1,CASSWGRETYNEQFF,TGCGCCAGCAGCTGGGGGAGGGAAACCTACAATGAGCAGTTCTTC
.,.,TRBV7-9,TRBJ1-1,CASSSTDMNTEAFF,TGTGCCAGCAGCTCAACTGACATGAACACTGAAGCTTTCTTT
.,.,TRBV9,TRBJ2-7,CASSGRTAEQYF,TGTGCCAGCAGCGGAAGGACAGCCGAGCAGTACTTC
once,.,TRBV30,TRBJ1-3,CAWSRQDIPGNTIYF,TGTGCCTGGAGTCGGCAGGATATTCCTGGAAACACCATATATTTT
.,TRBD1,TRBV18,TRBJ1-1,CASSHQSGQGQYTEAFF,TGTGCCAGCTCACACCAGTCTGGACAGGGTCAGTACACTGAAGCTTTCTTT
.,.,TRBV20-1,TRBJ1-2,CSASGAQGTYGYTF,TGCAGTGCTAGTGGGGCACAAGGAACTTATGGCTACACCTTC
.,.,TRBV6-2/TRBV6-3,TRBJ2-7,CASSYSNQPGLPYEQYF,TGTGCCAGCAGTTACTCGAACCAGCCGGGTCTCCCGTACGAGCAGTACTTC
.,.,TRBV2,TRBJ2-4,CASSAQENIQYF,TGTGCCAGCAGTGCTCAGGAAAACATTCAGTACTTC
.,TRBD2,TRBV5-1,TRBJ2-3,CASSTGLAASTDTQYF,TGCGCCAGCAGCACCGGACTAGCAGCTAGCACAGATACGCAGTATTTT
.,.,TRBV4-2,TRBJ1-4,CASSRERQGREKLFF,TGTGCCAGCAGCCGTGAACGGCAGGGAAGAGAAAAACTGTTTTTT
few,TRBD1,TRBV4-3,TRBJ2-7,CASSQDQRLYGTARGEQYF,TGCGCCAGCAGCCAAGATCAGAGGTTGTATGGGACAGCCCGTGGGGAGCAGTACTTC
.,.,TRBV30,TRBJ1-2,CAWSVSGGGGGNYGYTF,TGTGCCTGGAGCGTCAGTGGGGGTGGCGGGGGGAACTATGGCTACACCTTC
.,.,TRBV7-9,TRBJ2-1,CASSLQISVSSYNEQFF,TGTGCCAGCAGCTTGCAAATTAGCGTGAGCTCCTACAATGAGCAGTTCTTC
.,TRBD2,TRBV27,TRBJ2-2,CASSLVAGGPYGSNTGELFF,TGTGCCAGCAGTTTAGTTGCGGGAGGGCCTTACGGTTCGAACACCGGGGAGCTGTTTTTT
once,TRBD1,TRBV3-1/TRBV3-2,TRBJ2-7,CASSQAGQGGYEQYF,TGTGCCAGCAGCCAAGCCGGACAGGGGGGGTACGAGCAGTACTTC
.,.,TRBV28,TRBJ1-2,CASSFLGGGYGYTF,TGTGCCAGCAGCTTCTTAGGGGGTGGCTATGGCTACACCTTC
once,.,TRBV5-4,TRBJ2-1,CASSVALESYNEQFF,TGTGCCAGCAGCGTCGCCCTGGAGTCCTACAATGAGCAGTTCTTC
.,TRBD2,TRBV11-1,TRBJ2-2,CASSSPGGRSGELFF,TGTGCCAGCAGCTCCCCGGGGGGTAGGAGCGGGGAGCTGTTTTTT
.,TRBD1,TRBV2,TRBJ1-1,CASSPTGISAFF,TGTGCCAGCAGCCCGACAGGGATATCGGCTTTCTTT
.,TRBD1,TRBV7-3,TRBJ2-5,CASSSTGGSQETQYF,TGTGCCAGCAGCTCGACAGGGGGATCGCAAGAGACCCAGTACTTC
few,.,TRBV7-9,TRBJ2-1,CASSRLRPEEEQFF,TGTGCCAGCAGCCGGTTGCGGCCAGAGGAGGAGCAGTTCTTC
.,.,TRBV15,TRBJ2-1,CATSRVGSPYNEQFF,TGTGCCACCAGCAGAGTCGGGAGCCCCTACAATGAGCAGTTCTTC
.,TRBD1,TRBV3-1/TRBV3-2,TRBJ2-5,CASSHLPGTVQETQYF,TGTGCCAGCAGCCATTTACCCGGGACAGTTCAAGAGACCCAGTACTTC